This TCR beta chain was recorded in a study of blood T cell repertoires in COVID-19. Study context: The United States, Italy and Spain were the sources of the acute and convalescent COVID-19 samples. PBMCs, B-cell-depleted T cells, or T cells provided the cDNA or gDNA that made up the material.

Here immunoSEQ multiplex PCR was the method, and the copy in TCRdb shows in-frame clones only, minus some. This table holds some 100,000 clones, around 88% found once. With V trimmed by 0 bases and J by 1 base, 7 bases remained unmatched. The CDR3 is 17 amino acids. Germline CDR1 and CDR2: SGHRS and YFSETQ. This receptor was obtained from a woman aged 70-85 years with acute or convalescent COVID-19. Sequencing was carried out using peripheral blood. The chain recombines TRBV5-1 with TRBJ2-5, with 9 bases aligning to TRBD2. The CDR3: CASSLAAGGPPQETQYF. The CDR3 DNA is TGCGCCAGCAGCTTGGCCGCGGGGGGGCCCCCCCAAGAGACCCAGTACTTC.